Listed here are 3 T cell receptor beta chains from one sample, sequenced in a study of control samples from healthy donors and cancer patients. TCRdb keeps only in-frame clones here, not all; method: immunoSEQ multiplex PCR. The sample holds around 150,000 clones, around 94% seen once. The sample consisted of PBMCs. Receptor source: a man between 60 and 75 years old with colorectal cancer.

V is TRBV4-1 and J is TRBJ1-2, with TRBD1 identical over 7 bases. The CDR3 totals 13 residues. With V trimmed by 0 bases and J by 13 bases, 8 bases remained unmatched. CDR1 is MGHRA and CDR2 is YSYEKL in the germline V gene. Here the CDR3 DNA reads TGCGCCAGCAGCCAAGATTATACAGGGGCGTGCACCTTC. Its translation: CASSQDYTGACTF.

Turning to this clone: An end of the junction differs from the germline gene, which may be a read error. V and J are TRBV7-6 and TRBJ1-2; perhaps TRBD1 as D (6 bases). The CDR3 loop spans 14 amino acids. Germline V CDR1 and CDR2: SGHVS, FNYEAQ. CDR3 in amino acids: CASSLALEGDGYTF. The CDR3 DNA follows: TGTGCCAGCAGCCTAGCCCTTGAGGGGGACGGCTACACCTTC.

The J gene is TRBJ1-1, the V gene TRBV20-1; no definite D call. The CDR3 runs to 11 residues. Trimming removed 5 bases at V and 2 bases at J, with 6 bases between. CDR1 and CDR2 from the germline V gene are DFQATT and SNEGSKA (reference sequence). DNA for the CDR3: TGCAGTGCTGCTTCCAACACTGAAGCTTTCTTT. Translated: CSAASNTEAFF.